This entry lists 29 T cell receptor beta chains sequenced from one sample in a study of OX40 agonist ivuxolimab in advanced cancers. The method was immunoSEQ multiplex PCR; TCRdb's version includes in-frame clones alone and lacks a portion of them. The sample yields roughly 38,000 clones, more than 75% seen once. This specimen was CD4+ or CD8+ T cells sorted from blood, taken in a trial of the OX40 agonist ivuxolimab. Every receptor here comes from an adult with an advanced solid tumor such as melanoma, head and neck, liver or kidney cancer.

V usage is TRBV10-1 and J usage is TRBJ2-1; no reliable D call. In germline, CDR1 is WNHNN, CDR2 SYGVQD (reference sequence). The CDR3 is 13 amino acids. The V and J ends lost 4 bases and 10 bases respectively, with 14 bases between them. CDR3 region: CASSASFIGEQFF. CDR3 DNA sequence: TGCGCCAGCAGTGCTTCCTTCATAGGGGAGCAGTTCTTC.

V usage is TRBV9 and J usage is TRBJ1-1; D gene ambiguous. V was shortened by 1 base and J by 1 base, with 11 bases between the two germline ends. CDR1 SGDLS and CDR2 YYNGEE come from the germline V gene. The CDR3 has 15 amino acids. The chain's CDR3 is CASSVSWGGNTEAFF. The CDR3, as DNA: TGTGCCAGCAGCGTATCCTGGGGAGGGAACACTGAAGCTTTCTTT.

The chain carries TRBV19 and TRBJ1-5; no reliable D call. The V end lost 6 bases, the J end lost 1 base, and 10 bases lay between the germline ends. Germline loops: CDR1 LNHDA, CDR2 SQIVND (reference sequence). The CDR3 is made up of 14 amino acids. The CDR3 loop reads CASRVTQSNQPQHF. The CDR3 region has the DNA TGTGCCAGTAGAGTTACCCAGAGCAATCAGCCCCAGCATTTT.

The chain uses TRBV6-5 and TRBJ2-5; no clear D gene. Germline V gene data show CDR1 as MNHEY and CDR2 as SVGAGI. This CDR3 has 15 amino acids. V dropped 8 bases and J dropped 0 bases, with 16 bases sitting between them. CDR3 nucleotides: TGTGCCAGCCAAAAGTACCAATTGTACCAAGAGACCCAGTACTTC. It is translated as CASQKYQLYQETQYF.

The chain joins TRBV9 to TRBJ2-5, with 7 bases that match TRBD1. Germline V CDR1 and CDR2: SGDLS, YYNGEE. The CDR3 totals 15 residues. V shed 3 bases, J shed 5 bases, and the junction held 10 bases outside the gene matches. The CDR3 reads CASSGWGQPGETQYF. For the CDR3, the DNA is TGTGCCAGCAGCGGCTGGGGACAGCCGGGGGAGACCCAGTACTTC.

This clone was seen more than once but under ten times. The chain joins TRBV7-3 to TRBJ2-7, with no clear D. V dropped 5 bases and J dropped 5 bases, with 19 bases sitting between them. The CDR3 has 15 residues. Germline V lookup: CDR1 SGHTA, CDR2 FQGTGA. CDR3 protein: CASSQYARVPHEQYF. The CDR3 DNA follows: TGTGCCAGCAGCCAATATGCCAGAGTGCCCCACGAGCAGTACTTC.

The V and J genes are TRBV6-6 and TRBJ2-2; 8 bases agree with TRBD1. The length of the CDR3 is 13 residues. Germline V gene data show CDR1 as MNHNY and CDR2 as SVGAGI (reference sequence). V lost 10 bases, J lost 1 base, and 2 bases stayed unmatched. DNA of the CDR3: TGTGCCACCGGGACAGGGAACACCGGGGAGCTGTTTTTT. This codes for CATGTGNTGELFF.

The genes are TRBV5-1 and TRBJ1-1; D gene ambiguous. The ends were cut back, 5 bases at V and 1 base at J, with 12 bases in the middle. The germline V gene has CDR1 SGHRS and CDR2 YFSETQ. CDR3 length: 14 residues. The CDR3, as DNA: TGCGCCAGCAGTGATCGACCGAGGAACACTGAAGCTTTCTTT. Translation: CASSDRPRNTEAFF.

The chain employs TRBV10-1 and TRBJ1-5; D is unclear. There are 13 residues in the CDR3. Per the germline V gene, CDR1 is WNHNN and CDR2 is SYGVQD (reference sequence). Trimming cost V 0 bases and J 6 bases, with 6 bases left between them. The DNA of the CDR3 is TGCGCCAGCAGTGAGTCGATTCGTCAGCCCCAGCATTTT. Residues: CASSESIRQPQHF.

The chain is built from TRBV2 and TRBJ1-3; possibly TRBD1 for D (6 bases). The germline V gene encodes CDR1 SNHLY and CDR2 FYNNEI. V was shortened by 6 bases and J by 2 bases, with 11 bases between the two germline ends. This CDR3 contains 14 residues. CDR3 in amino acids: CASREDRTGNTIYF. CDR3 DNA: TGTGCCAGCAGGGAGGACAGAACTGGAAACACCATATATTTT.

The gene calls are TRBV5-4 and TRBJ1-2; unclear D gene. Between the trimmed V and J ends, which lost 2 bases and 8 bases, there was a span of 19 bases. In germline, CDR1 is SGHNT, CDR2 YYREEE (reference sequence). There are 15 residues in the CDR3. As DNA, the CDR3 is TGTGCCAGCAGCTTATTTGAGTCAGGATCGGGCGGCTACACCTTC. This sequence encodes CASSLFESGSGGYTF.

This clone occurred once. The rearrangement uses TRBV19 and TRBJ2-6; D gene unclear. V lost 6 bases to trimming and J lost 0 bases, with 9 bases between them. Germline V gene data show CDR1 as LNHDA and CDR2 as SQIVND (reference sequence). The CDR3 is 15 residues long. CDR3 nucleotide sequence: TGTGCCAGTAGAGGAATGGACTCTGGGGCCAACGTCCTGACTTTC. Protein sequence: CASRGMDSGANVLTF.

The chain combines TRBV7-9 with TRBJ2-5; 9 bases are a match to TRBD2. Losses at the gene ends were 6 bases for V and 5 bases for J; bases not matched to a gene: 16. CDR1 and CDR2 from the germline V gene are SEHNR and FQNEAQ (reference sequence). This CDR3 spans 17 amino acids. Written as DNA, the CDR3 is TGTGCCAGCAGGCCAATCACGGGCGGGAGGGCCTTGGAGACCCAGTACTTC. Amino acids: CASRPITGGRALETQYF. The variable domain in full, with the rest retrieved from reference TRBV7-9 and TRBJ2-5, is DTGVSQNPRHKITKRGQNVTFRCDPISEHNRLYWYRQTLGQGPEFLTYFQNEAQLEKSRLLSDRFSAERPKGSFSTLEIQRTEQGDSAMYLCASRPITGGRALETQYFGPGTRLLVL.

The genes are TRBV11-3 and TRBJ2-2, with TRBD1 matching 8 bases. The J segment lost 8 bases and the V segment lost 8 bases, leaving 7 bases of the junction unmatched. The CDR3 is made up of 13 amino acids. Germline V gene sequence: CDR1 SGHNT, CDR2 YENEEA. For the CDR3, the DNA is TGTGCCAGCGCACAGGGGGTTCAAGGGGAGCTGTTTTTT. Translation gives CASAQGVQGELFF.

The CDR3 sequence: CASSPEGASEKLFF. CDR3 coding DNA: TGTGCCAGCTCACCAGAGGGGGCTAGTGAAAAACTGTTTTTT. The chain joins TRBV18 to TRBJ1-4; TRBD1 agrees at 7 bases. V shed 2 bases, J shed 7 bases, and the junction held 4 bases outside the gene matches. There are 14 residues in the CDR3. Germline V gene sequence: CDR1 KGHSH, CDR2 LQKENI.

CDR3 bases: TGCGCCAGCAGCTGGGACGGAGGCTACGAGCAGTACTTC. This codes for CASSWDGGYEQYF. This chain uses TRBV5-1 with TRBJ2-7, with D possibly called TRBD1 or TRBD2 (5 bases each). The germline V gene encodes CDR1 SGHRS and CDR2 YFSETQ. Trimming removed 3 bases at V and 3 bases at J, with 10 bases between. The CDR3 has 13 amino acids.

V and J are TRBV10-1 and TRBJ2-1; 8 bases are a match to TRBD2. The CDR3 contains 16 residues. Trimming cost V 2 bases and J 4 bases; bases outside gene matches: 7. Germline V gene sequence: CDR1 WNHNN, CDR2 SYGVQD (reference sequence). CDR3 nucleotides: TGCGCCAGCAGTGAGGGCTCTACTAGCGGTTACAATGAGCAGTTCTTC. Its protein product is CASSEGSTSGYNEQFF.

The rearrangement joins TRBV6-1 to TRBJ2-2; TRBD1 is a possible D gene (6 bases). Germline values: CDR1 MNHNS, CDR2 SASEGT. Deletions cut 6 bases from V and 0 bases from J, with 8 bases between. This CDR3 region has 14 residues. This chain's CDR3 is CASRDRSNTGELFF. The CDR3 DNA reads TGTGCCAGCAGGGACAGATCGAACACCGGGGAGCTGTTTTTT.

The V gene is TRBV5-4, the J gene TRBJ2-1; D perhaps matches TRBD2 (7 bases). The CDR3 covers 19 residues. Germline CDR1 SGHNT, CDR2 YYREEE (reference sequence). V lost 3 bases, J lost 10 bases, and 32 bases lay in between. The CDR3 DNA reads TGTGCCAGCAGCTCGACCCGTGGGGGTGGGGGGGGCCACACGGGCGAGCAGTTCTTC. It is translated as CASSSTRGGGGGHTGEQFF.

Details on this clone: The sample contains more than one DNA sequence encoding this CDR3. This chain connects TRBV19 to TRBJ2-5; no reliable D call. The CDR3 has 14 amino acids. Germline-derived CDR1 and CDR2 are LNHDA and SQIVND (reference sequence). The V gene lost 1 base and the J gene lost 1 base, with 7 bases spanning the gap. The CDR3 DNA reads TGTGCCAGTAGTATAGGCGGCCCCCAAGAGACCCAGTACTTC. Amino acid sequence: CASSIGGPQETQYF.

This chain joins TRBV28 and TRBJ2-1; D might be TRBD2 (6 bases). V lost 6 bases and J lost 8, with 23 bases in between. The germline V gene has CDR1 MDHEN and CDR2 SYDVKM. The CDR3 is 16 residues long. CDR3 sequence: CASSLTLQRSGDEQFF. The CDR3 DNA is TGTGCCAGCAGCCTAACCCTCCAGCGCTCGGGGGATGAGCAGTTCTTC.

V is TRBV5-4 and J is TRBJ2-6; possible D gene TRBD1, 5 bases. Trimming removed 3 bases at V and 4 bases at J, with 17 bases between. The germline V gene has CDR1 SGHNT and CDR2 YYREEE (reference sequence). The CDR3 consists of 17 residues. For the CDR3, the DNA is TGTGCCAGCAGCTCAAGGGGCGCCCAGACCGGGGCCAACGTCCTGACTTTC. This encodes CASSSRGAQTGANVLTF.

The chain recombines TRBV29-1 with TRBJ2-7, with 7 bases aligning to TRBD2. Germline V lookup: CDR1 SQVTM, CDR2 ANQGSEA. The CDR3 has 13 amino acids. V gave up 3 bases and J gave up 3 bases; unmatched junction bases: 5. CDR3 region: CSVEAGVGYEQYF. The CDR3 DNA follows: TGCAGCGTTGAGGCGGGGGTTGGCTACGAGCAGTACTTC.

This clone appeared a few times. The chain's CDR3 is CASNPGQSYSPLHF. CDR3 nucleotides: TGTGCCAGCAATCCGGGACAGAGCTATTCACCCCTCCACTTT. This chain connects TRBV2 to TRBJ1-6; 7 bases are a match to TRBD1. Trimming took 7 bases from V and 8 from J; bases not matched to a gene: 8. This CDR3 is 14 amino acids long. The germline V gene has CDR1 SNHLY and CDR2 FYNNEI. Full variable domain (outside the CDR3, taken from reference TRBV2 and TRBJ1-6): EPEVTQTPSHQVTQMGQEVILRCVPISNHLYFYWYRQILGQKVEFLVSFYNNEISEKSEIFDDQFSVERPDGSNFTLKIRSTKLEDSAMYFCASNPGQSYSPLHFGNGTRLTVT.

V gene TRBV28 combines with J gene TRBJ1-5, with D perhaps TRBD1 (6 bases). The CDR3 runs to 14 residues. The ends were cut back, 5 bases at V and 3 bases at J, with 11 bases in the middle. CDR1 and CDR2 from the germline V gene are MDHEN and SYDVKM. The CDR3 DNA sequence: TGTGCCAGCAGTATCGGACAGCCCAATCAGCCCCAGCATTTT. Protein: CASSIGQPNQPQHF.

The rearrangement links TRBV19 to TRBJ2-7; 7 nucleotides align to TRBD1. Germline-derived CDR1 and CDR2 are LNHDA and SQIVND (reference sequence). V was clipped by 9 bases and J by 12 bases; unmatched bases: 17. The CDR3 is 13 amino acids. The CDR3 protein is CASKTLQGEKWYF. In DNA form, the CDR3 reads TGTGCCAGCAAGACTCTCCAGGGGGAGAAATGGTACTTC.

This clone is classed as medium-sized (0.01 to 0.1%). The chain combines TRBV2 with TRBJ1-5; D ambiguous. Germline V gene data show CDR1 as SNHLY and CDR2 as FYNNEI. The CDR3 contains 13 residues. Trimming left V 8 bases short and J 1 base short, with 9 bases between. CDR3 protein: CASHSQSNQPQHF. In DNA, the CDR3 is TGTGCCAGCCACAGTCAAAGCAATCAGCCCCAGCATTTT.

The V call is TRBV30, the J call TRBJ1-5; D gene ambiguous. This CDR3 contains 13 residues. V was shortened by 6 bases and J by 2 bases, with 11 bases between the two germline ends. Germline CDR1 is GTSNPN and CDR2 is SVGIG (reference sequence). In nucleotides, the CDR3 is TGTGCCTGTTCCTCAGTCGGCAATCAGCCCCAGCATTTT. Protein sequence: CACSSVGNQPQHF.

This chain joins TRBV9 and TRBJ2-1; TRBD2 aligns across 12 bases. This CDR3 has 16 amino acids. In germline, CDR1 is SGDLS, CDR2 YYNGEE. With 4 bases clipped from V and 0 bases from J, the junction kept 2 bases outside the gene matches. CDR3 nucleotide sequence: TGTGCCAGCAGCATGACTAGCGGGGGCTCCTACAATGAGCAGTTCTTC. It encodes CASSMTSGGSYNEQFF.